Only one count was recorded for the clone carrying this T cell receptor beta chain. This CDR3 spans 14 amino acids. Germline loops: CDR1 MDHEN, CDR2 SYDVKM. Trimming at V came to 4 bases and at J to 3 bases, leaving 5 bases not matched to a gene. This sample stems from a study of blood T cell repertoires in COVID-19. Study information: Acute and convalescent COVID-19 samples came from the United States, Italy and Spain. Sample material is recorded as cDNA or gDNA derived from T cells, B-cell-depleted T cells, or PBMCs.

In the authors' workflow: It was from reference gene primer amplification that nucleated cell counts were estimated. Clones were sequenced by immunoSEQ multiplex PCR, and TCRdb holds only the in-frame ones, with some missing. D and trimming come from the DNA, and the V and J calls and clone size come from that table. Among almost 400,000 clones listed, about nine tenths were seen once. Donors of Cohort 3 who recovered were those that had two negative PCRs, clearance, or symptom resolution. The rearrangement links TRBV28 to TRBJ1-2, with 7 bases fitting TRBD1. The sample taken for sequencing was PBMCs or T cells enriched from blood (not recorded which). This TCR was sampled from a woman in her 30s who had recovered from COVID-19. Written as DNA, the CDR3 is TGTGCCAGCAGTTCGGGACAGCGACACTATGGCTACACCTTC. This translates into CASSSGQRHYGYTF.